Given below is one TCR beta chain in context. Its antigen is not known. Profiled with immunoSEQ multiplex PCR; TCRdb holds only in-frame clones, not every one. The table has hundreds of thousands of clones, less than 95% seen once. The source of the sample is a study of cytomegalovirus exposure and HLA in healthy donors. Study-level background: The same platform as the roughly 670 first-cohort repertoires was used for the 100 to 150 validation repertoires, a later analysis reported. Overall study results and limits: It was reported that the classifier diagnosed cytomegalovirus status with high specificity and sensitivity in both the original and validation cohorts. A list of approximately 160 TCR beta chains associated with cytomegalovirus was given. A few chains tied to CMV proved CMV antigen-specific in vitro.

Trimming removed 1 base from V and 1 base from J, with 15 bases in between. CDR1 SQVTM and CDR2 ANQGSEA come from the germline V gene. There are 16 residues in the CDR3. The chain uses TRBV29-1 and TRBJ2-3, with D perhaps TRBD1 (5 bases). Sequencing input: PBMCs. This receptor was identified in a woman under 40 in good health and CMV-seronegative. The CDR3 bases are TGCAGCGTTGAAGTTGAAGGGGCGAGTGGCACAGATACGCAGTATTTT. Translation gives CSVEVEGASGTDTQYF.